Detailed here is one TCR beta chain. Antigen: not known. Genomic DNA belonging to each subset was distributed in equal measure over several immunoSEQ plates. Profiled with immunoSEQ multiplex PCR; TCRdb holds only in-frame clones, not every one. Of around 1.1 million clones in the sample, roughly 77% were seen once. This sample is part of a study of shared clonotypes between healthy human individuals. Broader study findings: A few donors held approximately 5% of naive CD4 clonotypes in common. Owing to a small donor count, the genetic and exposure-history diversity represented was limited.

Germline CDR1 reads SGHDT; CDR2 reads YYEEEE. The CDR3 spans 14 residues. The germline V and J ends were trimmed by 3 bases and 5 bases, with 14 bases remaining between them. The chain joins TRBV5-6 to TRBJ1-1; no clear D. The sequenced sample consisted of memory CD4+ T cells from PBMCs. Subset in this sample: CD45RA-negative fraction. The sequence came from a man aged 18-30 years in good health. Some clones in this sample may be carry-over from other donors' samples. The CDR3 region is CASSSLRASTEAFF. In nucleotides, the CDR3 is TGTGCCAGCAGCTCCTTACGGGCCAGTACTGAAGCTTTCTTT.